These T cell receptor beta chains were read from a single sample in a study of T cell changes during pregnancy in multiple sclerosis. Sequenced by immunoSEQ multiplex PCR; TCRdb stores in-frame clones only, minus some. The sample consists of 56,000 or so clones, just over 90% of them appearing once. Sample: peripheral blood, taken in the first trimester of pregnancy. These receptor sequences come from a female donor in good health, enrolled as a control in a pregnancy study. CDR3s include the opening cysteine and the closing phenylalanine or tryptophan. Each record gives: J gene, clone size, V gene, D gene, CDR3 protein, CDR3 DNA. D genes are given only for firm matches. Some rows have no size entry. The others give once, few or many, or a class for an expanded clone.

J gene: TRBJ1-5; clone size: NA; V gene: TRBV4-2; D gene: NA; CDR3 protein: CASSQDPGTSSPQHF; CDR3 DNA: TGTGCCAGCAGCCAAGATCCCGGGACAAGTAGCCCCCAGCATTTT
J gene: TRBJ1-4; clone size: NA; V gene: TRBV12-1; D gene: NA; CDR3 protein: CASSPSTGKLFF; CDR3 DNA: TGTGCCAGCAGCCCTAGTACGGGAAAACTGTTTTTT
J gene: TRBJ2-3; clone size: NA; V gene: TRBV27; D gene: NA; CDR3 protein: CATAPGGGSMRHGDTQYF; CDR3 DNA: TGTGCCACCGCCCCAGGGGGAGGAAGTATGCGACACGGAGATACGCAGTATTTT
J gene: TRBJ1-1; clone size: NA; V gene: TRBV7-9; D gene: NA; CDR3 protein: CASSYFGRGNTEAFF; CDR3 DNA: TGTGCCAGCAGCTACTTCGGGCGGGGGAACACTGAAGCTTTCTTT
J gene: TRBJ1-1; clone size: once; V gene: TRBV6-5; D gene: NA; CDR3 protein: CASSYGRGNTEAFF; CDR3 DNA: TGTGCCAGCAGTTACGGCAGGGGTAACACTGAAGCTTTCTTT
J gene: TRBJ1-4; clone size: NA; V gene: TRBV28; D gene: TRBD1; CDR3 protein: CASSFSVRDRGLIATNEKLFF; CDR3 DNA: TGTGCCAGCAGTTTCTCGGTCCGGGACAGGGGATTAATTGCAACTAATGAAAAACTGTTTTTT
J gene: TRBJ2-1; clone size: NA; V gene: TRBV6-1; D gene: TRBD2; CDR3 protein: CASSPSGGNEQFF; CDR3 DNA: TGTGCCAGCAGCCCTAGCGGGGGAAATGAGCAGTTCTTC
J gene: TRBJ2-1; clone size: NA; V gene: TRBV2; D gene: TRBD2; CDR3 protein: CASIRLAGSYNEQFF; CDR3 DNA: TGTGCCAGCATCCGACTAGCAGGGTCCTACAATGAGCAGTTCTTC
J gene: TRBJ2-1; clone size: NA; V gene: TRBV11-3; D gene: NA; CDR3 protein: CASSDSAHSYNEQFF; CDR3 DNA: TGTGCCAGCAGCGACAGTGCTCACTCCTACAATGAGCAGTTCTTC
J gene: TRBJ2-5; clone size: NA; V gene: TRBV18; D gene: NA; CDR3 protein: CASSKPAETQYF; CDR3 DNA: TGTGCCAGCTCCAAACCAGCGGAGACCCAGTACTTC
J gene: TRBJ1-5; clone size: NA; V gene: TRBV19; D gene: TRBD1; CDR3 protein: CASSYYRGHNQPQHF; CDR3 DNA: TGTGCCAGTAGTTATTACAGGGGGCACAATCAGCCCCAGCATTTT
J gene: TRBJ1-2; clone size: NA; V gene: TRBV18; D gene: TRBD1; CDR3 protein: CASSATGGGYTF; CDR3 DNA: TGTGCCAGCTCAGCTACAGGGGGTGGCTACACCTTC
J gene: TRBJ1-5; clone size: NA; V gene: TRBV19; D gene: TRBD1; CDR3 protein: CASSIKGAHSNQPQHF; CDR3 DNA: TGTGCCAGTAGTATCAAGGGGGCTCATAGCAATCAGCCCCAGCATTTT
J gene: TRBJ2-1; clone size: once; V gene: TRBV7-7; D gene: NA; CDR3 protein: CASSLGQNNEQFF; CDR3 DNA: TGTGCTAGCAGCTTAGGTCAGAACAATGAGCAGTTCTTC
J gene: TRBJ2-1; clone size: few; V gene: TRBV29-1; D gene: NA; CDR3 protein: CSVGSGWEQFF; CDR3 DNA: TGCAGCGTTGGGAGTGGCTGGGAGCAGTTCTTC
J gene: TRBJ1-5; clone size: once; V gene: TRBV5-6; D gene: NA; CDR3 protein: CASSLERDGQPQHF; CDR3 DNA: TGTGCCAGCAGCTTGGAGAGGGATGGGCAGCCCCAGCATTTT
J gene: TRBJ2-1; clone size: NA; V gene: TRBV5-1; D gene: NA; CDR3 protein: CASSLGPFEQFF; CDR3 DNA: TGCGCCAGCAGCTTGGGGCCATTTGAGCAGTTCTTC
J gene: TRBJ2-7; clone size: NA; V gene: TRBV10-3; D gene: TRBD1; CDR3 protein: CAISTWDRGYEQYF; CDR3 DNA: TGTGCCATCAGTACCTGGGACAGGGGGTACGAGCAGTACTTC
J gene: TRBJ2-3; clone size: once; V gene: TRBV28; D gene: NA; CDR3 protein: CASPPGDLSTDTQYF; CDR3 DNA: TGTGCCAGCCCTCCGGGGGACCTTTCCACAGATACGCAGTATTTT
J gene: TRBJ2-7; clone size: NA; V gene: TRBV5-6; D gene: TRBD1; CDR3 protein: CASSYRGLGHYEQYF; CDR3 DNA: TGTGCCAGCAGCTACAGGGGATTGGGCCACTACGAGCAGTACTTC
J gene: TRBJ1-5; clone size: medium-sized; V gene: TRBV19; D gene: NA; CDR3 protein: CASSIIQLFNQPQHF; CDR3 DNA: TGTGCCAGTAGTATAATACAGCTATTCAATCAGCCCCAGCATTTT
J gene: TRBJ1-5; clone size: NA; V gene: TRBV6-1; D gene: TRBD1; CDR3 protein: CASSGGQGSHQPQHF; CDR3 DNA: TGTGCCAGCAGTGGGGGACAGGGTAGCCATCAGCCCCAGCATTTT
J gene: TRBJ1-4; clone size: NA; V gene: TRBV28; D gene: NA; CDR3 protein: CASSSGATNEKLFF; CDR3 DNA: TGTGCCAGCAGCTCGGGGGCAACTAATGAAAAACTGTTTTTT
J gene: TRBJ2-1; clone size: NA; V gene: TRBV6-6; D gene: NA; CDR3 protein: CASSRDGDEQFF; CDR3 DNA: TGTGCCAGCAGTCGGGATGGGGATGAGCAGTTCTTC
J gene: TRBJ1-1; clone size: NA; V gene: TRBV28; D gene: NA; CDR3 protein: CASSSTQVLNTEAFF; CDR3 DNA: TGTGCCAGCAGTTCGACCCAGGTATTGAACACTGAAGCTTTCTTT
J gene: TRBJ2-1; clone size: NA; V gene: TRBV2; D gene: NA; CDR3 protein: CASSERGFRNEQFF; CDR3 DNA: TGTGCCAGCAGTGAACGGGGTTTTCGCAATGAGCAGTTCTTC
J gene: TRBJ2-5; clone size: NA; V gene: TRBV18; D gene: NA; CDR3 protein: CASSPRDTQETQYF; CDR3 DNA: TGTGCCAGCTCACCACGGGACACCCAAGAGACCCAGTACTTC
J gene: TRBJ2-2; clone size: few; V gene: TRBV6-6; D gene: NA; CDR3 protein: CASSYRDKGTGELFF; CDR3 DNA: TGTGCCAGCAGTTACCGGGACAAGGGCACCGGGGAGCTGTTTTTT
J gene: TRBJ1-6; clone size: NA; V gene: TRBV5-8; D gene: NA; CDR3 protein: CASSRSETSSSSYNSPLHF; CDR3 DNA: TGTGCCAGCAGCCGCTCGGAGACTTCTAGTAGCTCCTATAATTCACCCCTCCACTTT
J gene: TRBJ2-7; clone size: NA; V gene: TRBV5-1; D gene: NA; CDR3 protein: CASRPGSSYEQYF; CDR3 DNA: TGCGCCAGCAGACCAGGGTCTTCCTACGAGCAGTACTTC